This note documents a single T cell receptor (beta chain) sequence. The entry originates in a study of blood T cells in healthy people across ages. A second PCR of about 7 to 11 cycles used a sample-barcoded 5' primer and a J-beta primer mix. TCRdb re-called the 5' RACE reads through MiXCR, storing one row per CDR3 protein. The sample comprises 920,000 or so distinct CDR3 sequences, 35% to 50% of which are singletons, and about 19% rests with the top ten. Germline CDR1 is SGHRS and CDR2 is YFSETQ. This CDR3 has 14 amino acids. V was shortened by 3 bases and J by 4 bases, with 12 bases between the two germline ends.

The sequence was obtained from a woman aged 55-69 years in good health. Sequences were obtained from blood. The V call is TRBV5-1, the J call TRBJ2-3; D gene unclear. The CDR3, as DNA: TGCGCCAGCAGCTCGAATGGGAACCCAGATACGCAGTATTTT. It translates to CASSSNGNPDTQYF.